This T cell receptor beta chain derives from a study of beta chain features in type 1 diabetes. Overall study findings and caveats: Shortening that was moderate but significant affected the TCRB CDR3s of Type 1 diabetes patients in all four CD4+ subsets.

Trimming shortened V by 5 bases and J by 9 bases, and 15 bases separated the two germline ends. Germline assignment: CDR1 SGHTA and CDR2 FQGNSA. The CDR3 covers 13 residues. Every isolated RNA sample was fully reverse transcribed, so sequencing captured expressed TCRB transcripts. Sequencing used immunoSEQ multiplex PCR; TCRdb keeps in-frame clones, though not all of them. The data contain around 130,000 clones, roughly 10% of them seen just once; the ten biggest clones take up around 0.7%. A note on this clone: The target antigen is unknown.

The source material was central memory CD4+ T cells from blood. This rearrangement joins TRBV7-2 to TRBJ2-3; the D is unclear. This clonotype was sampled from a man aged 25 to 40 with type 1 diabetes. The CDR3 nucleotides read TGTGCCAGCAGCCGAAGCTCCGAGGAGACGCAGTATTTT. Protein sequence: CASSRSSEETQYF. The full variable domain, with the rest looked up from reference TRBV7-2 and TRBJ2-3, is GAGVSQSPSNKVTEKGKDVELRCDPISGHTALYWYRQSLGQGLEFLIYFQGNSAPDKSGLPSDRFSAERTGGSVSTLTIQRTQQEDSAVYLCASSRSSEETQYFGPGTRLTVL.